These 3 T cell receptor beta chains came from one sample sequenced in a study of early T cells in non-severe SARS-CoV-2 infection. MiXCR, run by TCRdb on the 5' RACE reads, gives a single entry per CDR3 protein. The sample gives 60,000 to 65,000 distinct CDR3 sequences, almost 9% of which show up once; roughly 12% is in the top ten. Here the sequenced sample was whole blood, taken at baseline. These receptors originate from an adult who was a healthcare worker with PCR-confirmed SARS-CoV-2 infection or an uninfected control (not recorded which).

At least ten counts were recorded for this clonotype. The rearrangement uses TRBV9 and TRBJ2-3; D perhaps matches TRBD2 (5 bases). Trimming removed 0 bases at V and 4 bases at J, with 6 bases between. This CDR3 region has 13 residues. Germline V gene sequence: CDR1 SGDLS, CDR2 YYNGEE. The CDR3 spells CASSVGTSDTQYF. CDR3 bases: TGTGCCAGCAGCGTAGGGACTTCAGATACGCAGTATTTT. The whole variable domain, remainder taken from reference TRBV9 and TRBJ2-3, is DSGVTQTPKHLITATGQRVTLRCSPRSGDLSVYWYQQSLDQGLQFLIQYYNGEERAKGNILERFSAQQFPDLHSELNLSSLELGDSALYFCASSVGTSDTQYFGPGTRLTVL.

This clonotype was seen more than once but under ten times. The rearrangement joins TRBV5-6 to TRBJ2-7; TRBD1 matches 7 bases. Germline V CDR1 and CDR2: SGHDT, YYEEEE. The V gene end was trimmed by 1 base and the J gene end by 2 bases; junction bases not matched to a gene: 9. This CDR3 has 16 residues. CDR3: CASSLFQGVFAYEQYF. The CDR3 region has the DNA TGTGCCAGCAGCTTGTTCCAGGGGGTTTTCGCCTACGAGCAGTACTTC.

In its sample, this clonotype was seen a few times. This rearrangement joins TRBV5-1 to TRBJ2-7, with 8 nucleotides matching TRBD2. The germline V gene encodes CDR1 SGHRS and CDR2 YFSETQ. The CDR3 is 14 amino acids. After removal of 1 base from V and 6 bases from J, the junction contained 6 bases not matched to a gene. CDR3 nucleotides: TGCGCCAGCAGCTTGTATCGCCTAGCGGGCGAGCAGTACTTC. This sequence encodes CASSLYRLAGEQYF.